Listed here are 12 T cell receptor beta chains from one sample, sequenced in a study of post-analysis software for immune sequencing data. Study-wide findings and caveats: Patients showed TRBV5-6, TRBV5-1 and TRBV20-1 among roughly 5 TRBV segments more frequent than in controls.

Their target antigens are unknown. Built from TCR beta cDNA, the libraries had unique molecular identifiers in them. TCRdb recomputed calls from the PCR reads with MiXCR, one row per CDR3 protein. The repertoire has 450,000 or so distinct CDR3 sequences, around 40% of them found once; the top ten carry 9% to 13%. The sequenced material came from blood. The origin of the receptors is a girl aged 5 to 17 with multiple sclerosis.

In this sample, this clonotype turned up a few times. The rearrangement links TRBV7-2 to TRBJ2-5; 8 bases map to TRBD2. The V and J ends lost 2 bases and 4 bases, in that order; junction bases with no gene match: 9. This CDR3 region has 16 residues. Looked up from germline, CDR1 is SGHTA and CDR2 is FQGNSA. The CDR3 protein is CASSLSLAGGSETQYF. In DNA form, the CDR3 reads TGTGCCAGCAGCTTATCTCTGGCGGGGGGTTCAGAGACCCAGTACTTC.

This clonotype was observed a handful of times. The V and J genes are TRBV9 and TRBJ2-1; 12 bases are shared with TRBD2. The CDR3 is 15 amino acids. Germline CDR1 and CDR2: SGDLS and YYNGEE. The junction had 4 bases not matched to a gene; V was cut back by 2 bases and J by 7 bases. The CDR3 nucleotides read TGTGCCAGCAGCGTCACCGGGACTAGCGGGAATGAGCAGTTCTTC. Protein product: CASSVTGTSGNEQFF.

This clonotype was detected ten times or more. This chain joins TRBV4-3 and TRBJ1-3, with D uncertain. V dropped 0 bases and J dropped 2 bases, with 11 bases sitting between them. The germline CDR1 and CDR2 sequences are LGHNA and YSLEER. The CDR3 spans 16 residues. CDR3 in DNA: TGCGCCAGCAGCCAAGATGAGTACTCAACTGGAAACACCATATATTTT. This gives the protein CASSQDEYSTGNTIYF.

This chain links TRBV20-1 with TRBJ2-7; 10 bases align to TRBD2. The trim removed 0 bases at V and 4 bases at J, leaving 9 bases unmatched. This CDR3 has 16 amino acids. Germline V gives CDR1 DFQATT, CDR2 SNEGSKA (reference sequence). As DNA, the CDR3 is TGCAGTGCTAGAGATCCTAGCGGGAGAATCGGATACGAGCAGTACTTC. The encoded protein is CSARDPSGRIGYEQYF.

V and J are TRBV20-1 and TRBJ2-5, with 9 bases identical to TRBD1. V dropped 0 bases and J dropped 5; count of bases not matched to a gene: 4. Germline-derived CDR1 and CDR2 are DFQATT and SNEGSKA (reference sequence). This CDR3 region has 14 residues. The DNA of the CDR3 is TGCAGTGCTAGAGAGGGACAGGGAATGGAGACCCAGTACTTC. Its protein is CSAREGQGMETQYF.

The rearrangement uses TRBV12-3 or TRBV12-4 and TRBJ2-5; tentatively, D is TRBD1 or TRBD2 (5 bases each). The CDR3 consists of 18 residues. V was clipped by 6 bases and J by 4 bases, with 27 bases between them. CDR3: CASSPPVGGRGYLETQYF. CDR3 nucleotides: TGTGCCAGCAGCCCACCCGTAGGAGGAAGGGGATACTTAGAGACCCAGTACTTC.

This clonotype has only a few counts. This sequence joins TRBV30 and TRBJ2-4, with 7 bases identical to TRBD1. The end of the DNA aligns better with TRBJ2-7, so the J call may be wrong. The CDR3 contains 14 residues. CDR1 is GTSNPN, CDR2 SVGIG, per germline (reference sequence). CDR3 loop: CAWSVGRGSYEQYF. The CDR3 DNA reads TGTGCCTGGAGTGTTGGCAGGGGGTCCTACGAGCAGTACTTC.

This rearrangement joins TRBV20-1 to TRBJ2-1; maybe TRBD2 (7 bases). Germline CDR1 is DFQATT and CDR2 is SNEGSKA (reference sequence). V lost 4 bases and J 0 bases, leaving 25 bases between the germline ends. The CDR3 runs to 19 residues. The CDR3 coding sequence is TGCAGTGCTACAGAAGAGGGAGGGGGACCCCAAAGCTCCTACAATGAGCAGTTCTTC. This encodes CSATEEGGGPQSSYNEQFF.

The genes are TRBV28 and TRBJ1-1; 8 bases are a match to TRBD1. The CDR3 totals 11 residues. Per the germline V gene, CDR1 is MDHEN and CDR2 is SYDVKM. With V trimmed by 5 bases and J by 11 bases, 4 bases remained unmatched. The CDR3 DNA reads TGTGCCAGCAGTGGACAGGGTTGGGCTTTCTTT. Translating it yields CASSGQGWAFF.

This chain connects TRBV29-1 to TRBJ2-3; D gene unclear. V lost 4 bases and J lost 0, with 14 bases in between. The germline CDR1 and CDR2 sequences are SQVTM and ANQGSEA. This CDR3 is built from 15 residues. Here the CDR3 reads CSVVRGGSSTDTQYF. The CDR3 region has the DNA TGCAGCGTTGTCCGAGGCGGATCGAGCACAGATACGCAGTATTTT.

The chain combines TRBV5-1 with TRBJ2-7, with a weak D call TRBD2 (5 bases). The CDR3 extends over 13 amino acids. CDR1 SGHRS and CDR2 YFSETQ come from the germline V gene. V dropped 3 bases and J dropped 2 bases, with 9 bases sitting between them. CDR3 sequence: CASSSEVAYEQYF. The CDR3 DNA reads as TGCGCCAGCAGCTCGGAGGTCGCCTACGAGCAGTACTTC.

This clonotype has only a few counts. The chain carries TRBV6-5 and TRBJ1-4, with D possibly TRBD1 on 6 matching bases. From germline, CDR1 is MNHEY and CDR2 SVGAGI. The V end was cut by 6 bases, the J end by 5 bases, with 13 bases between. The CDR3 runs 14 residues. In DNA form, the CDR3 reads TGTGCCAGCAGCCGCGACAGGAGGAATGAAAAACTGTTTTTT. Translated, it gives CASSRDRRNEKLFF.